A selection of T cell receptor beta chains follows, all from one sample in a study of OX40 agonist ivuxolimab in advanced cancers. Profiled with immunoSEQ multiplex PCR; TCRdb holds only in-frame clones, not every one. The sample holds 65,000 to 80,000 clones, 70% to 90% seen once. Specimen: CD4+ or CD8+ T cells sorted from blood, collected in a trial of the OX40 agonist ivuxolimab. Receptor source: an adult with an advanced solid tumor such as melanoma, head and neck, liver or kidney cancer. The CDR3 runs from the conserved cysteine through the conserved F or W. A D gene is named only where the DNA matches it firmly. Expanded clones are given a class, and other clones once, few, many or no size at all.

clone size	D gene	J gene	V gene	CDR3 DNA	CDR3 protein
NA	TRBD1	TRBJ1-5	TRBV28	TGTGCCAGCAGCCCCGGGACAGGGGGGCATCAGCCCCAGCATTTT	CASSPGTGGHQPQHF
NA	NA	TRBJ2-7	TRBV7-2	TGTGCCAGCAGCTTAGTGGGGAACTACGAGCAGTACTTC	CASSLVGNYEQYF
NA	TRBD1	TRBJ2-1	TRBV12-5	TGTGCTAGTGGTTTGCTCAGGGGGTACAATGAGCAGTTCTTC	CASGLLRGYNEQFF
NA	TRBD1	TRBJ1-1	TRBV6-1	TGTGCCAGCAGTGGGGTACAGGGGGCGAACACTGAAGCTTTCTTT	CASSGVQGANTEAFF
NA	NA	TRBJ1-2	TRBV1	TGCACCAGCAGCCCGTTATTGGGCCGGGACTATGGCTACACCTTC	CTSSPLLGRDYGYTF
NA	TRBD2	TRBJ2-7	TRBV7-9	TGTGCCAGCAGCTTAAAGGCGGGAGGGACGATCTTAGCGTACGAGCAGTACTTC	CASSLKAGGTILAYEQYF
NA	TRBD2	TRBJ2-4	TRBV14	TGTGCCAGCAGCCAAGACGGCGGGAGGGGAAACATTCAGTACTTC	CASSQDGGRGNIQYF
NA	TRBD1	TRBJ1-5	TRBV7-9	TGTGCCAGCAGCTTGGGACAGGGCTTCAGCAATCAGCCCCAGCATTTT	CASSLGQGFSNQPQHF
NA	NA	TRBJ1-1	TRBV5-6	TGTGCCAGCAGCTACTCAAGGGCCACTGAAGCTTTCTTT	CASSYSRATEAFF
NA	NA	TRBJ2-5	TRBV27	TGTGCCAGCAGTTTAACAAGGGTTGGGGACCAAGAGACCCAGTACTTC	CASSLTRVGDQETQYF
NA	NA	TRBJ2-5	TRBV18	TGTGCCAGCTCACCAGACGCCCTTGGGGAGACCCAGTACTTC	CASSPDALGETQYF
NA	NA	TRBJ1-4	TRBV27	TGTGCCAGCAGTTCTGATGGGTGGAGAGGGGAAAAACTGTTTTTT	CASSSDGWRGEKLFF
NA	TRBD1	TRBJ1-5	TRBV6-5	TGTGCCAGTACGACAGGGAGCAATCAGCCCCAGCATTTT	CASTTGSNQPQHF
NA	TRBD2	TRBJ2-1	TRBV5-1	TGCGCCAGCAGCTGGCGACTAGCGGGAGGGACCAATGAGCAGTTCTTC	CASSWRLAGGTNEQFF
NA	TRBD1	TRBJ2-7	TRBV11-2	TGTGCCAGCAGCACCCGGACAGGGGACCCTCGCGTGCAGTACTTC	CASSTRTGDPRVQYF
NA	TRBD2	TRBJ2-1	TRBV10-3	TGTGCCATCAGTGAGCCCCTGGGACTAGCGGGATACAATGAGCAGTTCTTC	CAISEPLGLAGYNEQFF
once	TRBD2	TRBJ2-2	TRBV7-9	TGTGCCAGCAGCTTTATGTTTTTAGCGGGGAACACCGGGGAGCTGTTTTTT	CASSFMFLAGNTGELFF
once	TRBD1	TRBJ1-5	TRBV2	TGTGCCAGCAGTGTTGGAGAGACAGGGAACAATCAGCCCCAGCATTTT	CASSVGETGNNQPQHF
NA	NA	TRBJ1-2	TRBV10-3	TGTGCCATCAGCCCGGGCAGGGAGGATGGCTACACCTTC	CAISPGREDGYTF
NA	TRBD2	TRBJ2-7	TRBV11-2	TGTGCCAGCAGGTCTAGCGGGAGGGCCACCTACGAGCAGTACTTC	CASRSSGRATYEQYF
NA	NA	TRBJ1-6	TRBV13	TGTGCCAGCAGCTTAGGCCGAACAGGTTCAGGTGGTTCACCCCTCCACTTT	CASSLGRTGSGGSPLHF
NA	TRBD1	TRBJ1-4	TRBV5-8	TGTGCCAGCAGCCACCGGGACAGGGGTTATGCAACTAATGAAAAACTGTTTTTT	CASSHRDRGYATNEKLFF
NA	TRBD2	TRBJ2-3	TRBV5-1	TGCGCCAGCAGCCCCCCGGGACTAGCGGGAGGGCCTCAAGATACGCAGTATTTT	CASSPPGLAGGPQDTQYF
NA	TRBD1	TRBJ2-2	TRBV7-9	TGTGCCAGCAGCTTATCGGGACAGATTAACACCGGGGAGCTGTTTTTT	CASSLSGQINTGELFF
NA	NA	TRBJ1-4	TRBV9	TGTGCCAGCAGCGAGGGGCGCCACGGGGAGGGTGAAAAACTGTTTTTT	CASSEGRHGEGEKLFF
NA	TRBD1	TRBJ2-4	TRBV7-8	TGTGCCAGCAGCCGGACAGGGGCCATCGGTAACATTCAGTACTTC	CASSRTGAIGNIQYF
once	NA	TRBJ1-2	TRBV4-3	TGCGCCAGCAGCCAAGATGGTCGCGGGGGCTATGGCTACACCTTC	CASSQDGRGGYGYTF
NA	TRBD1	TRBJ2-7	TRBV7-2	TGTGCCAGCAGCCCGGGACAGATGGGCGAGCAGTACTTC	CASSPGQMGEQYF
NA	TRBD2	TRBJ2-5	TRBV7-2	TGTGCCAGCAGCTCGGCTAGCGGACAAGAGACCCAGTACTTC	CASSSASGQETQYF
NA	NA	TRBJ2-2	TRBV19	TGTGCCAGTAGTAGCGGGGCCGCGAACACCGGGGAGCTGTTTTTT	CASSSGAANTGELFF
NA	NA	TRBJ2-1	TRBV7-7	TGTGCCAGCAGCTTTGGCGGAATAGAGGGTGAGCAGTTCTTC	CASSFGGIEGEQFF
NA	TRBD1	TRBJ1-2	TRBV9	TGTGCCAGCACTCGGGACAGCCCGAACTATGGCTACACCTTC	CASTRDSPNYGYTF
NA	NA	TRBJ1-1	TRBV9	TGTGCCAGCAGCGAGGGACCGTCCACTGAAGCTTTCTTT	CASSEGPSTEAFF
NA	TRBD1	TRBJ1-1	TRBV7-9	TGTGCCAGCAGCGCGGACAGGGTGGGGCCGAACACTGAAGCTTTCTTT	CASSADRVGPNTEAFF
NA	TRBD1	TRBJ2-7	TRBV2	TGTGCCAGCAGTGAAGCGCTCGGCAGGGGGCGCCGTGGTAACGAGCAGTACTTC	CASSEALGRGRRGNEQYF
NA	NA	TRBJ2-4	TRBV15	TGTGCCACCAGCATTCCTACCGGCAGGACTGGCAAAAACATTCAGTACTTC	CATSIPTGRTGKNIQYF
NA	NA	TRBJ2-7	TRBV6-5	TGTGCCAGCAGTTACTCGATTACAGGGCCTGCCTACGAGCAGTACTTC	CASSYSITGPAYEQYF
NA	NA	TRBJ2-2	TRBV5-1	TGCGCCAGCAGCGGAATCAACACCGGGGAGCTGTTTTTT	CASSGINTGELFF
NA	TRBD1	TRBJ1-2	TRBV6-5	TGTGCCAGCAGTTTCGGACAGGGACGGGGCTACACCTTC	CASSFGQGRGYTF
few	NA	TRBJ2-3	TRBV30	TGTGCCTGGAGTGTTCCTAGCTCAGGTACGCAGTATTTT	CAWSVPSSGTQYF
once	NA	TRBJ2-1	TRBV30	TGTGCCTGCACTAACAGGGTGGTCAATGAGCAGTTCTTC	CACTNRVVNEQFF
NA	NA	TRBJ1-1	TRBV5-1	TGCGCCAGCAGCTCCGTCTTTGATGACACTGAAGCTTTCTTT	CASSSVFDDTEAFF
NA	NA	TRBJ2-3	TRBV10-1	TGCGCCAGCAGTGAACCGACCAGCGGGTACACAGATACGCAGTATTTT	CASSEPTSGYTDTQYF
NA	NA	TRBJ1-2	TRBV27	TGTGCCAGCAGTTTATACGGACGCGAGTACTATGGCTACACCTTC	CASSLYGREYYGYTF
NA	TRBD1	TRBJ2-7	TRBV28	TGTGCCAGCAGTGCCCCCGGGACAGGGGCGGAGGAGCAGTACTTC	CASSAPGTGAEEQYF
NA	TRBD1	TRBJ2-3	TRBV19	TGTGCCAGTAGTCCCAGGACAGGGAATAGCAATACGCAGTATTTT	CASSPRTGNSNTQYF